The 30 T cell receptor beta chains listed next were all sequenced from one sample in a study of cytomegalovirus exposure and HLA in healthy donors. The PCR made use of 60 Vbeta and 13 Jbeta primers. Using immunoSEQ multiplex PCR, the repertoire was profiled, and TCRdb retains in-frame clones only, with some absent. The table lists 210,000 or so clones, just over 75% of them singletons. Sample: PBMCs. Source of these receptors: a man younger than 30 in good health and CMV-seronegative.

This clone appeared a single time. This CDR3 reads CASSLQGGDYEQYF. The CDR3 DNA sequence: TGTGCCAGCAGCTTACAGGGCGGAGACTACGAGCAGTACTTC. The chain joins TRBV7-9 to TRBJ2-7; possible D gene TRBD1, 5 bases. There are 14 residues in the CDR3. Germline CDR1 reads SEHNR; CDR2 reads FQNEAQ (reference sequence). V gave up 2 bases and J gave up 3 bases, with 11 bases separating them.

The rearrangement joins TRBV29-1 to TRBJ1-2, with 11 nucleotides matching TRBD1. The CDR3 runs 12 residues. Trimming removed 4 bases from V and 8 bases from J; junction bases left unmatched: 3. CDR1 and CDR2 (germline): SQVTM, ANQGSEA. DNA of the CDR3: TGCAGCGTTGTCGGGACAGGGGGAGGCTACACCTTC. Translated: CSVVGTGGGYTF.

The chain is built from TRBV7-3 and TRBJ1-5; D is undetermined. CDR3 length: 11 residues. V lost 6 bases and J 5 bases, leaving 5 bases between the germline ends. Looked up from germline, CDR1 is SGHTA and CDR2 is FQGTGA. The CDR3 here is CASSTDQPQHF. Here the CDR3 DNA reads TGTGCCAGCAGTACGGATCAGCCCCAGCATTTT.

This sequence joins TRBV5-1 and TRBJ2-5; D possibly corresponds to TRBD1 (5 bases). The germline V and J ends were trimmed by 1 base and 2 bases, with 9 bases remaining between them. The CDR3 totals 14 residues. Germline V gene data show CDR1 as SGHRS and CDR2 as YFSETQ. The CDR3 loop reads CASSLSGQQETQYF. The CDR3, as DNA: TGCGCCAGCAGCTTGTCAGGGCAGCAAGAGACCCAGTACTTC.

This chain uses TRBV28 with TRBJ2-1, with 12 bases fitting TRBD2. The CDR3 contains 18 residues. Trimming took 4 bases from V and 7 from J; bases not matched to a gene: 14. CDR1 is MDHEN and CDR2 is SYDVKM in the germline V gene. The CDR3 spells CASSSASGLAGYENEQFF. The CDR3 nucleotides read TGTGCCAGCAGTTCAGCTAGCGGACTAGCGGGATATGAGAATGAGCAGTTCTTC.

As for this clone: One end of the junction varies from germline; a read error may be responsible. The rearrangement joins TRBV13 to TRBJ1-2; TRBD1 agrees at 8 bases. Germline V gene sequence: CDR1 PRHDT, CDR2 FYEKMQ (reference sequence). The CDR3 runs to 13 residues. This chain's CDR3 is CASRLDRGYGYTF. The CDR3 bases are TGTGCCAGCAGATTAGACAGGGGCTATGGCTACACCTTC. Filled out from reference TRBV13 and TRBJ1-2, the complete variable domain reads AAGVIQSPRHLIKEKRETATLKCYPIPRHDTVYWYQQGPGQDPQFLISFYEKMQSDKGSIPDRFSAQQFSDYHSELNMSSLELGDSALYFCASRLDRGYGYTFGSGTRLTVV.

The CDR3 spells CASSHATPVGGFNEQYF. The CDR3 coding sequence is TGTGCCAGCAGCCACGCCACCCCGGTGGGGGGGTTCAACGAGCAGTACTTC. The chain has TRBV14 and TRBJ2-7, with 7 bases identical to TRBD2. V lost 3 bases, J lost 5 bases, and 16 bases stayed unmatched. Germline V gene data show CDR1 as SGHDN and CDR2 as FVKESK. This CDR3 contains 17 residues.

DNA for the CDR3: TGTGCCAGCAGCTTAGATGGGACAGGCTATAATTCACCCCTCCACTTT. Translating gives CASSLDGTGYNSPLHF. The chain recombines TRBV7-2 with TRBJ1-6; 8 nucleotides match TRBD1. The length of the CDR3 is 16 residues. V was clipped by 1 base and J by 3 bases; unmatched bases: 2. Germline assignment: CDR1 SGHTA and CDR2 FQGNSA. Full variable domain (remainder filled in from reference TRBV7-2 and TRBJ1-6): GAGVSQSPSNKVTEKGKDVELRCDPISGHTALYWYRQSLGQGLEFLIYFQGNSAPDKSGLPSDRFSAERTGGSVSTLTIQRTQQEDSAVYLCASSLDGTGYNSPLHFGNGTRLTVT.

This clone was counted a single time. The chain couples TRBV9 to TRBJ2-3, with 8 positions matching TRBD2. With V trimmed by 3 bases and J by 6 bases, 9 bases remained unmatched. Germline V gives CDR1 SGDLS, CDR2 YYNGEE. The CDR3 extends over 15 amino acids. The CDR3 sequence: CASSALGTSTDTQYF. The CDR3 nucleotides are TGTGCCAGCAGCGCCCTAGGGACTAGTACGGATACGCAGTATTTT.

This chain's CDR3 is CASSLVGFNTEAFF. As DNA, the CDR3 is TGTGCCAGCAGCCTAGTCGGTTTTAACACTGAAGCTTTCTTT. The rearrangement joins TRBV14 to TRBJ1-1; D gene unclear. This CDR3 is 14 amino acids long. The V and J ends lost 4 bases and 2 bases respectively, with 11 bases between them. The germline CDR1 and CDR2 sequences are SGHDN and FVKESK.

The V gene is TRBV5-6, the J gene TRBJ1-6; 7 bases fit TRBD1. Germline CDR1 reads SGHDT; CDR2 reads YYEEEE. Trimming removed 0 bases from V and 7 bases from J; junction bases left unmatched: 4. This CDR3 contains 15 residues. CDR3 residues: CASSLGQGLNSPLHF. The CDR3 nucleotides are TGTGCCAGCAGCTTGGGACAGGGCCTGAATTCACCCCTCCACTTT.

V and J are TRBV2 and TRBJ2-7; TRBD2 agrees at 7 bases. Trimming removed 7 bases from V and 7 bases from J; junction bases left unmatched: 13. Germline values: CDR1 SNHLY, CDR2 FYNNEI. CDR3 size: 14 residues. CDR3 sequence reads: CASTYVAGEGEQYF. In DNA form, the CDR3 reads TGTGCCAGCACTTACGTCGCTGGGGAGGGGGAGCAGTACTTC.

This clone showed up just a few times. The chain carries TRBV7-9 and TRBJ2-7; TRBD2 aligns across 9 bases. This CDR3 region has 16 residues. Germline V CDR1 and CDR2: SEHNR, FQNEAQ (reference sequence). V dropped 3 bases and J dropped 7; count of bases not matched to a gene: 13. As DNA, the CDR3 is TGTGCCAGCAGCTTCCCCTTGGGCGGGAGGGCGGAAGAGCAGTACTTC. Translation gives CASSFPLGGRAEEQYF.

This clone was seen a handful of times. The chain carries TRBV9 and TRBJ2-1, with 9 nucleotides matching TRBD1. The germline gives CDR1 SGDLS, CDR2 YYNGEE. V shed 2 bases, J shed 10 bases, and the junction held 7 bases outside the gene matches. The CDR3 sequence is 14 residues long. CDR3 DNA: TGTGCCAGCAGCGTCTTACAGGGGGCTGGGGAGCAGTTCTTC. Residues: CASSVLQGAGEQFF. The entire variable domain, with the rest obtained from reference TRBV9 and TRBJ2-1, is as follows: DSGVTQTPKHLITATGQRVTLRCSPRSGDLSVYWYQQSLDQGLQFLIQYYNGEERAKGNILERFSAQQFPDLHSELNLSSLELGDSALYFCASSVLQGAGEQFFGPGTRLTVL.

The genes are TRBV5-1 and TRBJ1-4, with D unclear. Germline V gives CDR1 SGHRS, CDR2 YFSETQ. The CDR3 runs 15 residues. The V gene lost 0 bases and the J gene lost 7 bases, with 13 bases spanning the gap. The CDR3 DNA reads as TGCGCCAGCAGCTTGGTCGGGTCCGCCGGTGAAAAACTGTTTTTT. Translating gives CASSLVGSAGEKLFF.

This chain uses TRBV9 with TRBJ1-2; the D gene is possibly TRBD1 (6 bases). V lost 0 bases, J lost 8 bases, and 11 bases lay in between. The CDR3 sequence is 13 residues long. Germline CDR1 is SGDLS and CDR2 is YYNGEE. The DNA of the CDR3 is TGTGCCAGCAGCGTAGAACAGGGAGAGGGCTACACCTTC. Translated: CASSVEQGEGYTF.

The chain carries TRBV27 and TRBJ2-4, with 8 bases fitting TRBD1. This CDR3 has 13 amino acids. Germline V gives CDR1 MNHEY, CDR2 SMNVEV (reference sequence). V shed 7 bases, J shed 7 bases, and the junction held 6 bases outside the gene matches. CDR3 sequence (DNA): TGTGCCAGCAACGGACAGGGTTGGAACATTCAGTACTTC. Its protein product is CASNGQGWNIQYF.

A single count supports this clone. The chain couples TRBV29-1 to TRBJ2-1; D may be TRBD1 (5 bases). This CDR3 has 13 residues. Deletions cut 5 bases from V and 7 bases from J, with 15 bases between. The V gene's germline CDR1 is SQVTM and CDR2 ANQGSEA. The CDR3 region is CSVYRPPGNEQFF. The CDR3, as DNA: TGCAGCGTTTACAGGCCCCCTGGGAATGAGCAGTTCTTC.

In its sample, this clone was seen once. The chain uses TRBV27 and TRBJ1-2; D is perhaps TRBD1 (6 bases). The CDR3 covers 17 residues. Trimming stripped 4 bases from V and 8 bases from J, with 26 bases between. Per the germline V gene, CDR1 is MNHEY and CDR2 is SMNVEV (reference sequence). As DNA, the CDR3 is TGTGCCAGCAGTTCGGGGAGGGGGGTTACAGGGACGGGAGGCTACACCTTC. Its translation: CASSSGRGVTGTGGYTF.

The chain couples TRBV21-1 to TRBJ2-1; TRBD2 reflects the table's D call only, with no check against the DNA. TRBV21-1 is labeled a pseudogene. This CDR3 contains 16 residues. CDR3 in amino acids: CASRWGTSDSYNEQFF. CDR3 coding DNA: TGTGCCAGCAGGTGGGGCACTAGCGACTCCTACAATGAGCAGTTCTTC.

The gene calls are TRBV18 and TRBJ2-1; maybe TRBD2 (6 bases). Between the trimmed V and J ends, which lost 4 bases and 9 bases, there was a span of 16 bases. The germline CDR1 and CDR2 sequences are KGHSH and LQKENI. CDR3 size: 14 residues. CDR3 coding DNA: TGTGCCAGCTCACAAATAGGGACTTATAGTGAGCAGTTCTTC. Amino acids: CASSQIGTYSEQFF.

This chain uses TRBV6-1 with TRBJ1-2, with D possibly matching TRBD1 (5 bases). Germline CDR1 and CDR2: MNHNS and SASEGT. This CDR3 region has 15 residues. V dropped 0 bases and J dropped 8 bases, with 16 bases sitting between them. The CDR3 region has the DNA TGTGCCAGCAGTGAAGCGTCACGGTCAGGGTACGGCTACACCTTC. This gives the protein CASSEASRSGYGYTF.

The chain joins TRBV6-5 to TRBJ1-1; 11 positions match TRBD1. Germline V CDR1 and CDR2: MNHEY, SVGAGI. J was trimmed by 5 bases and V by 3 bases; bases with no gene match: 8. The CDR3 consists of 16 residues. CDR3: CASSYSWTGGETEAFF. CDR3 bases: TGTGCCAGCAGTTATTCCTGGACAGGGGGCGAAACTGAAGCTTTCTTT.

J is TRBJ1-3 and V is TRBV4-2; 7 bases fit TRBD1. The germline V gene has CDR1 LGHNA and CDR2 YNFKEQ. The CDR3 is 15 amino acids. V shed 1 base and J 5 bases; nucleotides not matched to a gene: 5. The CDR3 here is CASSQGQGVRNTIYF. The CDR3 region has the DNA TGTGCCAGCAGCCAAGGCCAGGGGGTAAGAAACACCATATATTTT.

The chain is built from TRBV28 and TRBJ2-1, with TRBD1 matching 11 bases. The trim removed 1 base at V and 7 bases at J, leaving 3 bases unmatched. CDR1 and CDR2 (germline): MDHEN, SYDVKM. This CDR3 comprises 15 residues. CDR3 sequence: CASSLLWDRGNEQFF. The CDR3, as DNA: TGTGCCAGCAGTTTATTGTGGGACAGGGGGAATGAGCAGTTCTTC.

The chain carries TRBV9 and TRBJ2-5, with 10 nucleotides matching TRBD2. V gave up 3 bases and J gave up 4 bases; unmatched junction bases: 9. This CDR3 has 16 amino acids. Germline assignment: CDR1 SGDLS and CDR2 YYNGEE. The CDR3 DNA follows: TGTGCCAGCAGCGGGCGGGAGCGGGAGGGCGGAGAGACCCAGTACTTC. Its translation: CASSGREREGGETQYF.

The rearrangement links TRBV29-1 to TRBJ2-1; 14 bases match TRBD2. CDR1 and CDR2 from the germline V gene are SQVTM and ANQGSEA. The CDR3 length is 17 residues. J gave up 4 bases and V 6 bases, and 11 bases lay outside the gene matches. The CDR3 region has the DNA TGCAGCGTGCACGGGACTAGCGGGAGTAGGACTTACAATGAGCAGTTCTTC. Translating gives CSVHGTSGSRTYNEQFF.

CDR3 sequence (DNA): TGTGCCAGCAGTTGGGGGGGGAGTCCGGGTAATGAAAAACTGTTTTTT. It specifies CASSWGGSPGNEKLFF. The chain carries TRBV6-5 and TRBJ1-4; possible D gene TRBD1, 5 bases. The length of the CDR3 is 16 residues. Trimming left V 4 bases short and J 4 bases short, with 16 bases between. Germline CDR1 is MNHEY and CDR2 is SVGAGI.

The chain is built from TRBV7-9 and TRBJ2-7, with 10 bases fitting TRBD1. This CDR3 region has 14 residues. From germline, CDR1 is SEHNR and CDR2 FQNEAQ (reference sequence). V shed 4 bases, J shed 7 bases, and the junction held 7 bases outside the gene matches. The CDR3 spells CASSSRQGAGEQYF. For the CDR3, the DNA is TGTGCCAGCAGCTCCAGACAGGGGGCAGGAGAGCAGTACTTC.

The chain links TRBV6-5 to TRBJ2-1; 8 bases align to TRBD2. V was pared by 0 bases and J by 8 bases, with 9 bases of the junction left unmatched. In germline, CDR1 is MNHEY, CDR2 SVGAGI. The CDR3 consists of 16 residues. DNA for the CDR3: TGTGCCAGCAGTTACTCGAGGGCTAGCGGGCGGGATGAGCAGTTCTTC. Protein: CASSYSRASGRDEQFF.